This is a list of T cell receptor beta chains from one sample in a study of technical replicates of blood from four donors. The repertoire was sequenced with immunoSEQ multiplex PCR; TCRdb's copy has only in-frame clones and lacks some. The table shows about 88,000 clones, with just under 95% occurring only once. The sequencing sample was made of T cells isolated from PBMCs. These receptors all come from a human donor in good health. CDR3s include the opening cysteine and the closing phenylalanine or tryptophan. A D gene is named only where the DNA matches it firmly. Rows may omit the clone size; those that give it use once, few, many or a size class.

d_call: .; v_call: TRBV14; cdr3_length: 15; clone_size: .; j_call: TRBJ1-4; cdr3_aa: CASSPRHKTGEKLFF; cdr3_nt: TGTGCCAGCAGCCCCCGCCACAAGACGGGGGAAAAACTGTTTTTT
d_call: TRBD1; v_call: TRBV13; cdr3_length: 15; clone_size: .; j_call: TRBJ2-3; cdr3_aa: CASSRGGTGADTQYF; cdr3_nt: TGTGCCAGCAGCCGAGGGGGGACAGGAGCAGATACGCAGTATTTT
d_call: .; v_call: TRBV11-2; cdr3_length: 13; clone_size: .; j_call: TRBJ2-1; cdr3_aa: CASSLSSYNEQFF; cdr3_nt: TGTGCCAGCAGCCTAAGCTCCTACAATGAGCAGTTCTTC
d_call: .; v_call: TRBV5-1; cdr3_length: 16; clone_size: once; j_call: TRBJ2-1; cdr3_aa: CASSFGTTRIPNEQFF; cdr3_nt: TGCGCCAGCAGCTTCGGAACCACGCGGATACCCAATGAGCAGTTCTTC
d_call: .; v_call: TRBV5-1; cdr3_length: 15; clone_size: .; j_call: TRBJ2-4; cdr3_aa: CASSLGVTDKNIQYF; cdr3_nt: TGCGCCAGCAGCTTGGGGGTGACAGATAAAAACATTCAGTACTTC
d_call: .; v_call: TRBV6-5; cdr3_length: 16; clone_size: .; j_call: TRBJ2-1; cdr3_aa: CASSYSGGDSYNEQFF; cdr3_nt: TGTGCCAGCAGTTACTCTGGCGGGGACTCCTACAATGAGCAGTTCTTC
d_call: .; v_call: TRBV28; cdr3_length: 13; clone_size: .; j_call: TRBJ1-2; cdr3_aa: CASSPGLYYGYTF; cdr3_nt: TGTGCCAGCAGTCCGGGACTGTACTATGGCTACACCTTC
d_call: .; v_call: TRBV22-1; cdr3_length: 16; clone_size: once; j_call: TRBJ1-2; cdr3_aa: CPGRPNQARKTYGYTF; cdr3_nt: TGTCCTGGGAGGCCGAACCAAGCGAGAAAGACCTATGGCTACACCTTC
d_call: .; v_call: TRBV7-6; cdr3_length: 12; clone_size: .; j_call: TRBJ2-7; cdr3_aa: CASSLGANEQYF; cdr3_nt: TGTGCCAGCAGCTTAGGTGCTAACGAGCAGTACTTC
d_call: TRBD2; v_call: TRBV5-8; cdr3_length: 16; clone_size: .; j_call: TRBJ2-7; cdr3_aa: CASSLVAGLAPYEQYF; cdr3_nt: TGTGCCAGCAGCTTGGTAGCCGGACTAGCTCCCTACGAGCAGTACTTC
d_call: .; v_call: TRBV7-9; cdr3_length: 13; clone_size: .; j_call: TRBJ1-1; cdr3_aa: CASPLGVPPGAFF; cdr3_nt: TGTGCCAGCCCCCTTGGTGTTCCACCAGGAGCTTTCTTT
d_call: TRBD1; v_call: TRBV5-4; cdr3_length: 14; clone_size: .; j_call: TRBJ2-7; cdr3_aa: CASSSWTGSTEQYF; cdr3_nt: TGTGCCAGCAGCTCGTGGACAGGGTCCACCGAGCAGTACTTC
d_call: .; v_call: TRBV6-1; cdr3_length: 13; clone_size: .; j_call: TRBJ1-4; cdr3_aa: CASRTGSEEKLFF; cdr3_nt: TGTGCCAGCAGGACAGGCTCGGAAGAAAAACTGTTTTTT